One sample yielded the 10 T cell receptor beta chains listed below, sequenced in a study of regulatory T cells in long-lasting Graves disease. Through Arm-PCR of CDR3 regions and iRepertoire HTBI primers, TCR beta libraries were built. Each CDR3 protein is one row after TCRdb ran MiXCR on the multiplex PCR reads. The sample has fewer than 650,000 distinct CDR3 sequences, roughly 15% seen once; the top ten hold 15% to 20%. Time point described: newly diagnosed GD, antithyroid drugs for less than 3 months. Making the TCR library involved RNA that had been extracted from PBMCs. This sample also appeared in a second study, on T cells in Graves' hyperthyroidism and ophthalmopathy.

The sequences come from peripheral blood mononuclear cells (PBMCs), collected at new diagnosis, from a patient treated with antithyroid drugs. These receptors were taken from a woman in her twenties or thirties with Graves disease.

This clonotype is a singleton in its sample. The chain is built from TRBV20-1 and TRBJ2-7, with TRBD1 as a possible D gene (5 bases). Germline-derived CDR1 and CDR2 are DFQATT and SNEGSKA (reference sequence). V lost 0 bases, J lost 2 bases, and 11 bases lay in between. The CDR3 extends over 14 amino acids. In DNA form, the CDR3 reads TGCAGTGCTAGAGATAGGCAGGGCACCTACGAGCAGTACTTC. This sequence encodes CSARDRQGTYEQYF.

This clonotype has a count of ten or more. The chain uses TRBV20-1 and TRBJ2-1, with a weak D call TRBD2 (6 bases). Germline V gene data show CDR1 as DFQATT and CDR2 as SNEGSKA (reference sequence). CDR3 size: 16 residues. With 0 bases removed from V and 0 bases from J, the gap between germline ends came to 12 bases. The CDR3: CSARDLLASSYNEQFF. The CDR3 DNA sequence: TGCAGTGCTAGAGATCTACTAGCCAGCTCCTACAATGAGCAGTTCTTC.

This clonotype was found a few times. The chain is built from TRBV12-3 or TRBV12-4 and TRBJ2-1; 11 nucleotides match TRBD1. The CDR3 runs 16 residues. Trimming took 6 bases from V and 8 from J; bases not matched to a gene: 12. CDR3 bases: TGTGCCAGCAGCCCTCGAGGGACAGGGGGATGGGATGAGCAGTTCTTC. It encodes CASSPRGTGGWDEQFF.

This rearrangement joins TRBV7-3 to TRBJ1-1; D remains ambiguous. The CDR3 is 13 amino acids. V was cut by 3 bases and J by 7 bases, with 12 bases left in between. Germline CDR1 and CDR2: SGHTA and FQGTGA. CDR3 in DNA: TGTGCCAGCAGCTTGGGCAACGCCGGTGAAGCTTTCTTT. Its translation is CASSLGNAGEAFF.

The rearrangement links TRBV3-1 to TRBJ2-5, with D perhaps TRBD2 (5 bases). V dropped 2 bases and J dropped 2 bases, with 18 bases sitting between them. The CDR3 spans 17 residues. Germline V lookup: CDR1 LGHDT, CDR2 YNNKEL (reference sequence). The CDR3 region has the DNA TGTGCCAGCAGCCAACTGCTGGCGACTAACTATCAAGAGACCCAGTACTTC. This translates into CASSQLLATNYQETQYF.

This clonotype has more than one count but fewer than ten. The genes are TRBV3-1 and TRBJ1-1; 7 bases are shared with TRBD1. The CDR3 totals 19 residues. Trimming at V came to 0 bases and at J to 0 bases, leaving 13 bases not matched to a gene. Germline loops: CDR1 LGHDT, CDR2 YNNKEL (reference sequence). CDR3 sequence: CASSQDKRRQGELNTEAFF. As DNA, the CDR3 is TGTGCCAGCAGCCAAGATAAGCGGAGACAGGGCGAACTGAACACTGAAGCTTTCTTT.

This clonotype was detected only a few times. This chain links TRBV7-3 with TRBJ2-3; a possible D gene is TRBD2 (5 bases). CDR3 length: 15 amino acids. Germline CDR1 reads SGHTA; CDR2 reads FQGTGA. V lost 2 bases, J lost 5 bases, and 14 bases lay in between. CDR3: CASSLAGVGKDTQYF. CDR3 nucleotides: TGTGCCAGCAGCTTAGCTGGAGTCGGGAAAGATACGCAGTATTTT.

This rearrangement joins TRBV15 to TRBJ2-7; D might be TRBD2 (6 bases). V lost 0 bases and J 0 bases, leaving 6 bases between the germline ends. Germline assignment: CDR1 LNHNV and CDR2 YYDKDF (reference sequence). This CDR3 region has 14 residues. The chain's CDR3 is CATSREGGSYEQYF. CDR3 coding DNA: TGTGCCACCAGCAGAGAGGGGGGCTCCTACGAGCAGTACTTC.

V is TRBV7-3 and J is TRBJ2-3; 8 bases align to TRBD2. Germline V lookup: CDR1 SGHTA, CDR2 FQGTGA. This CDR3 has 15 residues. Trimming at V came to 5 bases and at J to 4 bases, leaving 8 bases not matched to a gene. DNA for the CDR3: TGTGCCAGCAGCCTGTTAGCGGGACCCCCAGATACGCAGTATTTT. Its translation: CASSLLAGPPDTQYF.

This clonotype was observed a handful of times. The gene calls are TRBV20-1 and TRBJ1-2, with a weak D call TRBD1 (6 bases). Germline values: CDR1 DFQATT, CDR2 SNEGSKA (reference sequence). The CDR3 totals 13 residues. Trimming cost V 6 bases and J 2 bases, with 13 bases left between them. The CDR3 nucleotides are TGCAGTGCCCCCCAGGGGCCGAACTATGGCTACACCTTC. Its protein product is CSAPQGPNYGYTF.